The 18 T cell receptor beta chains below come from one sample, sequenced in a study of a mutant IDH1 vaccine in newly diagnosed glioma. The time point is: baseline, week 1 (first vaccination visit). Treatment of the sample: pre-vaccination baseline after standard-of-care therapy. The method was immunoSEQ multiplex PCR; TCRdb's version includes in-frame clones alone and lacks a portion of them. The data hold about 88,000 clones, with roughly 82% observed a single time. The sample was PBMCs, taken from a glioma patient treated with radiotherapy, temozolomide or both. The receptor source for this set is a man in his forties with glioma. Some clones in this sample may be carry-over from other donors' samples.

The chain has TRBV6-1 and TRBJ2-7, with a possible D match to TRBD2 (6 bases). This CDR3 has 14 residues. CDR1 is MNHNS and CDR2 is SASEGT in the germline V gene. V lost 6 bases to trimming and J lost 6 bases, with 18 bases between them. The CDR3 DNA reads as TGTGCCAGCAGCGCGGGACGGATAGCTTTCGAGCAGTACTTC. Translation gives CASSAGRIAFEQYF.

This clone has a single count. V usage is TRBV7-8 and J usage is TRBJ1-4; tentative D call: TRBD1 (5 bases). CDR1 is SGHVS, CDR2 FQNEAQ, per germline. The CDR3 totals 15 residues. V was clipped by 5 bases and J by 0 bases, with 10 bases between them. CDR3 nucleotides: TGTGCCAGCAGCCCCGGGACCGCAACTAATGAAAAACTGTTTTTT. This sequence encodes CASSPGTATNEKLFF.

V and J are TRBV6-5 and TRBJ2-7, with 7 bases fitting TRBD1. This CDR3 has 16 amino acids. The V and J ends lost 0 bases and 4 bases, in that order; junction bases with no gene match: 9. Germline CDR1 reads MNHEY; CDR2 reads SVGAGI. The CDR3 here is CASSYSRGTVGYEQYF. DNA of the CDR3: TGTGCCAGCAGTTACTCGAGGGGGACAGTTGGTTACGAGCAGTACTTC.

The chain couples TRBV2 to TRBJ1-1, with D hard to call. Germline lookup yields CDR1 SNHLY and CDR2 FYNNEI. Trimming cost V 5 bases and J 1 base, with 2 bases left between them. The CDR3 spans 11 residues. The CDR3 sequence: CASSTNTEAFF. The CDR3 region has the DNA TGTGCCAGCAGTACGAACACTGAAGCTTTCTTT.

The chain joins TRBV30 to TRBJ2-2; 8 bases are shared with TRBD1. V shed 2 bases and J 4 bases; nucleotides not matched to a gene: 9. CDR1 GTSNPN and CDR2 SVGIG come from the germline V gene (reference sequence). CDR3 length: 16 amino acids. The CDR3 coding sequence is TGTGCCTGGAGTTTGGCTCGGACAGGGTTCACCGGGGAGCTGTTTTTT. Translated: CAWSLARTGFTGELFF.

This clone has a handful of counts. This chain links TRBV5-1 with TRBJ2-1, with D hard to call. The germline V gene encodes CDR1 SGHRS and CDR2 YFSETQ. V gave up 0 bases and J gave up 10 bases, with 11 bases separating them. The CDR3 totals 13 residues. CDR3: CASSLEVGREQFF. Here the CDR3 DNA reads TGCGCCAGCAGCTTGGAGGTGGGCAGGGAGCAGTTCTTC.

J is TRBJ1-6 and V is TRBV25-1; TRBD1 might be the D (5 bases). V was pared by 6 bases and J by 7 bases, with 22 bases between. In germline, CDR1 is MGHDK, CDR2 SYGVNS. CDR3 length: 17 residues. CDR3 loop: CASRAQGGAARNSPLHF. Here the CDR3 DNA reads TGTGCCAGCAGGGCCCAGGGAGGGGCTGCTCGGAATTCACCCCTCCACTTT.

The rearrangement joins TRBV30 to TRBJ1-3; D perhaps matches TRBD1 (6 bases). The germline V and J ends were trimmed by 3 bases and 0 bases, with 12 bases remaining between them. The CDR3 loop spans 15 amino acids. CDR1 is GTSNPN, CDR2 SVGIG, per germline (reference sequence). The CDR3 region has the DNA TGTGCCTGGAGCACAGGGATCCTCTCTGGAAACACCATATATTTT. Residues: CAWSTGILSGNTIYF.

In its sample, this clone was seen a few times. The genes are TRBV10-3 and TRBJ1-5; D unclear. The germline CDR1 and CDR2 sequences are ENHRY and SYGVKD. The CDR3 covers 13 residues. V was pared by 8 bases and J by 4 bases, with 12 bases between. The CDR3 coding sequence is TGTGCCATCGCTGACGGGCCGAATCAGCCCCAGCATTTT. This sequence encodes CAIADGPNQPQHF.

The chain has TRBV9 and TRBJ2-1, with TRBD2 matching 11 bases. This CDR3 is built from 15 residues. After removal of 3 bases from V and 4 bases from J, the junction contained 3 bases not matched to a gene. Germline CDR1 reads SGDLS; CDR2 reads YYNGEE. CDR3 amino acids: CASSAVAGGYNEQFF. CDR3 nucleotides: TGTGCCAGCAGCGCCGTAGCGGGGGGGTACAATGAGCAGTTCTTC.

The count of this clone is one. The chain is built from TRBV10-3 and TRBJ2-2, with 9 bases matching TRBD2. V was clipped by 7 bases and J by 1 base; unmatched bases: 4. This CDR3 is 15 amino acids long. CDR1 and CDR2 (germline): ENHRY, SYGVKD. Written as DNA, the CDR3 is TGTGCCATCACCCGGACTAGCGAGAACACCGGGGAGCTGTTTTTT. This encodes CAITRTSENTGELFF.

The chain recombines TRBV2 with TRBJ2-7; TRBD2 matches 15 bases. CDR1 is SNHLY and CDR2 is FYNNEI in the germline V gene. The CDR3 sequence is 15 residues long. V lost 6 bases to trimming and J lost 2 bases; unmatched junction nucleotides: 2. CDR3 in DNA: TGTGCCAGCAGGGGACTAGCGGGGGGCCCCTACGAGCAGTACTTC. Residues: CASRGLAGGPYEQYF. The full variable domain, with the rest looked up from reference TRBV2 and TRBJ2-7, is EPEVTQTPSHQVTQMGQEVILRCVPISNHLYFYWYRQILGQKVEFLVSFYNNEISEKSEIFDDQFSVERPDGSNFTLKIRSTKLEDSAMYFCASRGLAGGPYEQYFGPGTRLTVT.

The chain has TRBV6-7 and TRBJ2-7; TRBD1 matches at 7 bases. TRBV6-7 is identified as an open reading frame with a role that is uncertain. This CDR3 region has 15 residues. J lost 3 bases, V lost 5 bases, and 10 bases had no gene match. The CDR3 sequence is CASSPDRSMDYEQYF. The CDR3 DNA reads as TGTGCCAGCAGTCCGGACAGGTCTATGGACTACGAGCAGTACTTC.

This chain uses TRBV6-1 with TRBJ1-4; unclear D gene. The V end lost 7 bases, the J end lost 8 bases, and 14 bases lay between the germline ends. CDR1 is MNHNS, CDR2 SASEGT, per germline. There are 13 residues in the CDR3. The CDR3 spells CASIWAVGEKLFF. In nucleotides, the CDR3 is TGTGCCAGCATTTGGGCAGTCGGGGAAAAACTGTTTTTT.

This clone showed up just once. CDR3 sequence reads: CASSPREGPGDTQYF. CDR3 coding DNA: TGTGCCAGCAGCCCAAGGGAGGGGCCAGGGGATACGCAGTATTTT. The chain recombines TRBV7-9 with TRBJ2-3; 7 bases agree with TRBD2. The CDR3 sequence is 15 residues long. Losses at the gene ends were 5 bases for V and 6 bases for J; bases not matched to a gene: 11. Germline CDR1 is SEHNR and CDR2 is FQNEAQ (reference sequence).

V and J are TRBV6-5 and TRBJ1-1; D is ambiguous. Trimming took off 0 bases at V and 1 base at J, with 9 bases between the two ends. The CDR3 spans 15 residues. CDR1 and CDR2 from the germline V gene are MNHEY and SVGAGI. CDR3 protein: CASSYSRQQNTEAFF. The CDR3 DNA reads TGTGCCAGCAGTTACTCGCGGCAGCAGAACACTGAAGCTTTCTTT.

The chain employs TRBV4-1 and TRBJ2-7, with 11 bases matching TRBD1. The CDR3 runs to 15 residues. Germline-derived CDR1 and CDR2 are MGHRA and YSYEKL. With 4 bases clipped from V and 3 bases from J, the junction kept 5 bases outside the gene matches. The CDR3 sequence: CASSPGQGAHYEQYF. CDR3 nucleotides: TGCGCCAGCAGCCCCGGACAGGGGGCCCACTACGAGCAGTACTTC.

CDR3 residues: CASSPTLNTEAFF. Here the CDR3 DNA reads TGTGCCAGCAGCCCCACCTTGAACACTGAAGCTTTCTTT. V and J are TRBV5-6 and TRBJ1-1; D call uncertain. The V end was cut by 4 bases, the J end by 0 bases, with 7 bases between. The V gene's germline CDR1 is SGHDT and CDR2 YYEEEE. The length of the CDR3 is 13 residues.